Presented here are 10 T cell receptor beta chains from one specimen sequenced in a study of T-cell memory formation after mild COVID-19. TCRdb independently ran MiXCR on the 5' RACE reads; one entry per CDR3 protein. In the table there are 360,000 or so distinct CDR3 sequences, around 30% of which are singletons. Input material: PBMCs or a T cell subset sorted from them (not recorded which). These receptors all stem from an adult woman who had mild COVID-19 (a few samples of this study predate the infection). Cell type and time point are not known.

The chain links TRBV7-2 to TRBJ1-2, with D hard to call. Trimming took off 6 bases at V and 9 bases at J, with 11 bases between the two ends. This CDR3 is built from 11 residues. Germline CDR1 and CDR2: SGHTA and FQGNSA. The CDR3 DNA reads TGTGCCAGCAGATCCAATATACGCTACACCTTC. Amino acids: CASRSNIRYTF. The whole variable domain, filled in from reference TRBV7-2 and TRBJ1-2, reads GAGVSQSPSNKVTEKGKDVELRCDPISGHTALYWYRQSLGQGLEFLIYFQGNSAPDKSGLPSDRFSAERTGGSVSTLTIQRTQQEDSAVYLCASRSNIRYTFGSGTRLTVV.

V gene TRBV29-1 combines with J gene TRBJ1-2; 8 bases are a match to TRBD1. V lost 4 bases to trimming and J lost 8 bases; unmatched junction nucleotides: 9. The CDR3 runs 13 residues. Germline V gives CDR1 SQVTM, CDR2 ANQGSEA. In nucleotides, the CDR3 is TGCAGCGTTGGTGACAGGGGCGCAAAGGGCTACACCTTC. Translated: CSVGDRGAKGYTF. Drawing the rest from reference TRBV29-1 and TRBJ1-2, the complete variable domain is SAVISQKPSRDICQRGTSLTIQCQVDSQVTMMFWYRQQPGQSLTLIATANQGSEATYESGFVIDKFPISRPNLTFSTLTVSNMSPEDSSIYLCSVGDRGAKGYTFGSGTRLTVV.

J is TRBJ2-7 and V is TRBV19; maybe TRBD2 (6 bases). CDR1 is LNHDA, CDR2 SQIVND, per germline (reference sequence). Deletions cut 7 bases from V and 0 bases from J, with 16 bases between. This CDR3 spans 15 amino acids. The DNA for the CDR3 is TGTGCCAGTAAGGACGGGAGCGACAGCTCCTACGAGCAGTACTTC. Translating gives CASKDGSDSSYEQYF.

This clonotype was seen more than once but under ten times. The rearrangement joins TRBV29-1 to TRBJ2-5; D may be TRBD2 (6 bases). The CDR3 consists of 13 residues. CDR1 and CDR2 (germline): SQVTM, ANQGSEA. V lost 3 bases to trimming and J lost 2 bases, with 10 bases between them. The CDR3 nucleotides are TGCAGCGTTGATACGGGGGATCAAGAGACCCAGTACTTC. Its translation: CSVDTGDQETQYF.

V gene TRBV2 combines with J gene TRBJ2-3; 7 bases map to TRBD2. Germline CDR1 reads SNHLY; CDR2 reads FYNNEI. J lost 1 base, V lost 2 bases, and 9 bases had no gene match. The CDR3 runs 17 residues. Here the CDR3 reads CASSELPSGIRTDTQYF. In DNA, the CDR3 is TGTGCCAGCAGTGAATTGCCTAGCGGAATCCGCACAGATACGCAGTATTTT.

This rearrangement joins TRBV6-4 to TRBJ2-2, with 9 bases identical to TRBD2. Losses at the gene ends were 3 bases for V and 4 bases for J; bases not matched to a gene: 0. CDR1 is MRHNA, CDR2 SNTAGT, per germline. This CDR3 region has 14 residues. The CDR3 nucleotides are TGTGCCAGCAGTGAGCGGGGGGGCACCGGGGAGCTGTTTTTT. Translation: CASSERGGTGELFF.

CDR3 sequence: CASSGSSGGGYNEQFF. CDR3 sequence (DNA): TGTGCCAGCAGTGGATCTAGCGGGGGGGGCTACAATGAGCAGTTCTTC. The J gene is TRBJ2-1, the V gene TRBV25-1, with 12 positions matching TRBD2. CDR1 is MGHDK, CDR2 SYGVNS, per germline. The CDR3 contains 16 residues. The junction had 4 bases not matched to a gene; V was cut back by 4 bases and J by 3 bases.

In DNA, the CDR3 is TGTGCCAGCAGCTTGTTCAATGAGCAGTTCTTC. Translated, it gives CASSLFNEQFF. V usage is TRBV5-6 and J usage is TRBJ2-1; unclear D gene. The CDR3 extends over 11 amino acids. V lost 1 base and J 6 bases, leaving 2 bases between the germline ends. The germline V gene has CDR1 SGHDT and CDR2 YYEEEE.

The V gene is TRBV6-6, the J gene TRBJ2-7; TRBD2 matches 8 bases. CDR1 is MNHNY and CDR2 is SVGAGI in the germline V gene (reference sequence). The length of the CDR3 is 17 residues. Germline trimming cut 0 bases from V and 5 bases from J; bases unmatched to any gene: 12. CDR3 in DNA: TGTGCCAGCAGTTACTCCGGTCTGAGCGGGAGTTTAGACGAGCAGTACTTC. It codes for CASSYSGLSGSLDEQYF.

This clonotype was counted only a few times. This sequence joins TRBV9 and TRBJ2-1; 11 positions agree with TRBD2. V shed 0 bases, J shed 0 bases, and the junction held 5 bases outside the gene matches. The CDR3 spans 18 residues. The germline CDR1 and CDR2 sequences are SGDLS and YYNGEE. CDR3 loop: CASSVGLLAGDSYNEQFF. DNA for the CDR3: TGTGCCAGCAGCGTAGGGTTACTAGCGGGAGACTCCTACAATGAGCAGTTCTTC.